Listed below are T cell receptor beta chains from one sample, sequenced in a study of cytomegalovirus exposure and HLA in healthy donors. Generated by immunoSEQ multiplex PCR, the TCRdb table keeps only in-frame clones and is missing some. The table records nearly 95,000 clones, 7.6% of them present only once. Material for sequencing was PBMCs. The receptor source for this set is a man aged 50 to 60 in good health and CMV-seronegative. CDR3s include the opening cysteine and the closing phenylalanine or tryptophan. A D gene is named only where the DNA matches it firmly. Size is stated for part of the rows, as once, few or many counts, or as a class when the clone is expanded.

TRBV5-4	-	TRBJ2-3	few	CASSFSRGTTDTQYF	TGTGCCAGCAGCTTCTCGCGGGGAACCACAGATACGCAGTATTTT
TRBV7-9	TRBD1	TRBJ2-1	-	CASSLQGASNEQFF	TGTGCCAGCAGCTTACAGGGGGCGAGCAATGAGCAGTTCTTC
TRBV15	-	TRBJ2-4	-	CATSNPGIWKNIQYF	TGTGCCACCAGCAACCCAGGGATTTGGAAAAACATTCAGTACTTC
TRBV5-1	TRBD1	TRBJ2-3	few	CASSAQGFPSTDTQYF	TGCGCCAGCAGCGCACAGGGGTTTCCCAGCACAGATACGCAGTATTTT
TRBV6-1	-	TRBJ2-7	-	CASTGVGGYEQYF	TGTGCCAGCACGGGAGTCGGGGGCTACGAGCAGTACTTC
TRBV6-5	TRBD1	TRBJ1-2	-	CASGYADRDYGYTF	TGTGCCAGCGGATACGCCGACAGGGACTATGGCTACACCTTC
TRBV6-5	TRBD2	TRBJ2-3	-	CASSYDSGRDTQYF	TGTGCCAGCAGTTACGATAGCGGGAGGGATACGCAGTATTTT
TRBV4-1	-	TRBJ1-4	-	CASSQVLRSNEKLFF	TGCGCCAGCAGCCAAGTATTACGGAGTAATGAAAAACTGTTTTTT
TRBV28	-	TRBJ2-2	-	CASRTGSGAGELFF	TGTGCCAGCAGGACGGGGTCTGGCGCCGGGGAGCTGTTTTTT
TRBV19	-	TRBJ1-5	few	CASSLRNQPQHF	TGTGCCAGTAGTCTCCGCAATCAGCCCCAGCATTTT
TRBV10-3	-	TRBJ2-3	-	CAISERLTLTGSRATDTQYF	TGTGCCATCAGTGAACGGTTGACCTTGACCGGGTCCCGAGCCACAGATACGCAGTATTTT
TRBV7-2	-	TRBJ1-6	-	CASSPLGIPNSPLHF	TGTGCCAGCAGCCCACTCGGGATCCCCAATTCACCCCTCCACTTT
TRBV27	TRBD1	TRBJ1-4	few	CASRRQGGDEKLFF	TGTGCCAGCAGGCGACAGGGAGGCGATGAAAAACTGTTTTTT
TRBV7-9	TRBD2	TRBJ2-3	-	CASSLTSGGADTQYF	TGTGCCAGCAGCCTTACTAGCGGGGGGGCAGATACGCAGTATTTT
TRBV19	-	TRBJ2-1	-	CASSIERGGQTPTSGYNEQFF	TGTGCCAGTAGTATAGAACGTGGGGGCCAGACACCGACATCCGGGTACAATGAGCAGTTCTTC
TRBV6-6	TRBD1	TRBJ1-2	-	CASSGDRQYGYTF	TGTGCCAGCAGTGGGGACAGGCAGTATGGCTACACCTTC
TRBV15	TRBD1	TRBJ1-2	few	CATSRRGTGDYGYTF	TGTGCCACCAGCAGGAGGGGGACAGGCGACTATGGCTACACCTTC
TRBV11-2	TRBD1	TRBJ2-1	-	CASSYDRGINNEQFF	TGTGCCAGCAGCTACGACAGGGGGATAAACAATGAGCAGTTCTTC
TRBV6-6	TRBD1	TRBJ1-2	-	CAGSTGQGHGHTF	TGTGCCGGCAGCACTGGACAGGGACATGGCCACACCTTC
TRBV28	TRBD2	TRBJ2-1	-	CASSSRGTSIHEQFF	TGTGCCAGCAGTTCGAGGGGGACTAGCATTCATGAGCAGTTCTTC
TRBV5-1	-	TRBJ2-7	-	CASSFRGPYEQYF	TGCGCCAGCAGCTTCAGGGGACCCTACGAGCAGTACTTC
TRBV6-1	TRBD1	TRBJ2-5	-	CASNRGPGETQYF	TGTGCCAGCAACAGGGGTCCAGGAGAGACCCAGTACTTC
TRBV6-1	-	TRBJ2-2	few	CASRADGELFF	TGTGCCAGCAGGGCGGACGGGGAGCTGTTTTTT
TRBV27	-	TRBJ2-7	few	CASSTAASSYEQYF	TGTGCCAGCAGCACCGCCGCGAGCTCCTACGAGCAGTACTTC
TRBV6-1	TRBD2	TRBJ2-7	few	CATQGLAGGEQYF	TGTGCCACCCAAGGACTAGCGGGGGGCGAGCAGTACTTC
TRBV6-5	-	TRBJ2-5	few	CASRTPGDGGETQYF	TGTGCCAGCAGGACTCCAGGGGATGGTGGAGAGACCCAGTACTTC
TRBV5-1	-	TRBJ2-7	-	CASSLEGRGWDEQYF	TGCGCCAGCAGCTTGGAGGGGCGAGGATGGGACGAGCAGTACTTC
TRBV28	TRBD1	TRBJ2-2	many	CASSFSGQVDLTGELFF	TGTGCCAGCAGTTTTTCGGGACAGGTGGATCTCACCGGGGAGCTGTTTTTT
TRBV29-1	TRBD2	TRBJ2-1	-	CSAPGGYNEQFF	TGCAGCGCCCCGGGGGGGTATAATGAGCAGTTCTTC
TRBV19	-	TRBJ1-5	few	CASSMGIASNQPQHF	TGTGCCAGTAGTATGGGCATTGCCAGCAATCAGCCCCAGCATTTT
TRBV5-1	TRBD2	TRBJ2-7	-	CASSLGTSGVEQYF	TGCGCCAGCAGCCTCGGGACTAGCGGGGTCGAGCAGTACTTC
TRBV7-3	TRBD1	TRBJ2-2	-	CASSHQGVTGELFF	TGTGCCAGCAGCCACCAGGGGGTCACCGGGGAGCTGTTTTTT
TRBV2	TRBD2	TRBJ2-7	-	CASSPLGREVYEQYF	TGTGCCAGCAGTCCATTAGGGCGGGAGGTCTACGAGCAGTACTTC
TRBV5-4	TRBD1	TRBJ1-2	-	CASSLGDRGHGYGYTF	TGTGCCAGCAGCTTGGGGGACAGGGGGCACGGCTATGGCTACACCTTC
TRBV28	-	TRBJ1-5	few	CASSSAEIDQPQHF	TGTGCCAGCAGCTCCGCGGAGATCGATCAGCCCCAGCATTTT
TRBV4-3	-	TRBJ1-6	-	CASSLGRGENSPLHF	TGCGCCAGCAGCTTAGGACGGGGTGAGAATTCACCCCTCCACTTT
TRBV5-6	-	TRBJ2-5	few	CASRSGTSSPETQYF	TGTGCCAGCAGGTCCGGGACATCCTCGCCAGAGACCCAGTACTTC
TRBV19	TRBD2	TRBJ2-1	-	CASTPPGTSGVNEQFF	TGTGCCAGTACCCCTCCCGGGACTAGCGGGGTTAATGAGCAGTTCTTC
TRBV15	TRBD2	TRBJ2-1	-	CATSRGLAGKNEQFF	TGTGCCACCAGCAGAGGCCTAGCGGGAAAGAATGAGCAGTTCTTC
TRBV7-2	-	TRBJ2-5	-	CASSLMTGGETQYF	TGTGCCAGCAGCTTAATGACAGGAGGAGAGACCCAGTACTTC
TRBV14	-	TRBJ2-2	few	CASSQLREAGELFF	TGTGCCAGCAGCCAATTGCGGGAAGCCGGGGAGCTGTTTTTT
TRBV18	-	TRBJ2-5	few	CASSPPGGETQYF	TGTGCCAGCTCACCACCGGGGGGAGAGACCCAGTACTTC
TRBV19	TRBD2	TRBJ2-1	few	CSTGLAETEQFF	TGTTCCACGGGACTAGCGGAAACAGAGCAGTTCTTC
TRBV5-4	TRBD2	TRBJ2-1	-	CASNPQGLAGGGEQFF	TGTGCCAGCAACCCCCAGGGACTAGCGGGGGGTGGGGAGCAGTTCTTC
TRBV6-1	-	TRBJ1-1	few	CASREDPEAFF	TGTGCCAGCAGGGAGGACCCTGAAGCTTTCTTT